This T cell receptor beta chain is from a study of CXCR3-negative and CXCR3-positive naive CD8 T cells. About the research overall: Per library, roughly 1.6 +/- 0.3 million reads; 140 million or so TRB reads overall. The study's findings and limits: Whereas both naive subsets had comparably high diversity, memory CD8+ cells had much lower diversity. Similar TRBV-TRBJ usage characterized naive CXCR3-negative and CXCR3-positive cells; memory cells differed. Relative to CXCR3-negative naive cells, CXCR3-positive naive cells had more hydrophobic TRB CDR3s.

Per germline, CDR1 SNHLY and CDR2 FYNNEI. The CDR3 is 17 amino acids. A word on this clonotype: Its matching antigen is unknown.

The TRB cDNA libraries were prepared by 5' RACE with UMI labels. TCRdb reworked the 5' RACE reads into one entry per CDR3 protein, no DNA. Found here are over 150,000 distinct CDR3 sequences; the top ten clones hold about 0.48%. Sequencing was done on a sample of naive CXCR3+ CD8+ T cells from blood. The subset was: CD45RO-CCR7+CD27+CD95- naive CD8+ T cells expressing CXCR3 (TNR3+). The chain recombines TRBV2 with TRBJ2-7; TCRdb's assignment of TRBD1 cannot be checked, as there is no DNA. This clonotype originated in a human donor in good health. Some clones in this sample may be carry-over from other donors' samples. The CDR3 sequence is CASIRGTGASGSYEQYF.